This T cell receptor (beta chain) was captured by sequencing in a study of blood T cell repertoires in COVID-19 (dated by TCRdb to the early 2020s). Notes on the research overall: Collaborator samples came from the United States, Italy and Spain and covered acute and convalescent phases of COVID-19. The material from the prospective study consisted of cDNA or gDNA derived from T cells, B-cell-depleted T cells, or PBMCs. Subjects who had been exposed to COVID-19, were actively infected with it, or had recovered from it provided the deeply sampled blood TCRbeta repertoires that made up the dataset. The repertoires were released in a freely available public database intended as a resource for research on the immune response to SARS-CoV-2. The samples were drawn from the first 160 participants of the ongoing ImmuneRACE study and from over 950 subjects provided by 6 global collaborators. Sample metadata almost always included a de-identified subject ID, COVID-19 status, age in years and sex. HLA class I and class II types, where available, came from metadata supplied by the sample provider rather than from assay-based typing. Beyond this particular receptor, the publication reports: Clinical and demographic metadata were provided uncurated, with the amount varying by source and participant.

Each collaborating institution followed its own protocols to collect whole blood in K2EDTA tubes. For TCRbeta analysis, collaborator samples were shipped as frozen whole blood, as isolated PBMCs, or as DNA extracted from either sample type. V is pared back by 6 bases and J by 6 bases, with 13 bases lying between the germline termini. Spanning cysteine to phenylalanine, the CDR3 consists of 13 amino acids. The sequence is cut down to CDR3 DNA, 39 bases in frame from base 1. Sequences ENHRY (CDR1) and SYGVKD (CDR2) are obtained from the germline V gene. As to this clone: The antigen it binds to is not known. Per-base quality was not reported, and no clone a single base away is much larger than it.

TCRbeta CDR3 regions were amplified from genomic DNA by means of the immunoSEQ Assay, a bias-controlled multiplex PCR. The authors' pipeline ran thus. The number of nucleated cells in each sample was estimated by amplification of reference gene primers within the assay. To quantify the absolute abundance of each unique TCRbeta CDR3 rearrangement, sequence reads were collapsed and filtered. Productive Simpson clonality was computed per sample as the square root of Simpson's diversity index over productive rearrangements. Here the immuneACCESS table is served through TCRdb, limited to in-frame sequences with V and J called. Missing clones are a known gap in these copies; in checked studies unresolved V genes cover under half, and the rest lacks a known reason. V, J and clone size reflect that table, while D and trimming were determined from the DNA. This sample is represented by about 87,000 clones; approximately 89% of them were singletons. The top ten clonotypes cover around 7% of the sample.

Sequencing was carried out using peripheral blood. The receptor chain draws on TRBV10-3 and TRBJ2-3; a tentative D call is TRBD2 (6 bases match). The TCR comes from a human donor with acute or convalescent COVID-19. The donor label of this sample is uncertain. The sequenced DNA: TGTGCCATCAGCTCCAGGGAGGCGGATACGCAGTATTTT. This sequence encodes CAISSREADTQYF.